Each of the 5 T cell receptor beta chains below was sequenced from the same sample in a study of type 1 regulatory T cells. Via MiXCR, TCRdb re-called the reads, giving one row per CDR3 protein. The repertoire holds 90,000 to 100,000 distinct CDR3 sequences, with 31% as singletons. The sample comprised CD4+ T cells, either the whole sample or a sorted fraction (not recorded which). These receptors were obtained from a human donor in good health.

The table lists this clonotype with a few counts. The chain employs TRBV7-8 and TRBJ2-1; D remains unclear. Germline CDR1 and CDR2: SGHVS and FQNEAQ. The CDR3 covers 15 residues. Trimming pared 4 bases from V and 5 bases from J, leaving 15 bases between. CDR3 protein: CASSSDLGNNNEQFF. The CDR3, as DNA: TGTGCCAGCAGCTCCGACCTAGGAAACAACAATGAGCAGTTCTTC.

The chain couples TRBV7-9 to TRBJ2-1; D remains unclear. The V gene's germline CDR1 is SEHNR and CDR2 FQNEAQ (reference sequence). CDR3 size: 14 residues. The germline V and J ends were trimmed by 2 bases and 7 bases, with 12 bases remaining between them. CDR3 DNA: TGTGCCAGCAGCTTATTGGCGATCCAGAATGAGCAGTTCTTC. It codes for CASSLLAIQNEQFF.

CDR3 DNA: TGTGCCAGCAGCTTTCGACTCGGGGGTGCCCTCCACTTT. It encodes CASSFRLGGALHF. The V gene is TRBV5-5, the J gene TRBJ1-6; weak D call: TRBD1 (5 bases). From germline, CDR1 is SGHKS and CDR2 YYEKEE (reference sequence). The length of the CDR3 is 13 residues. V shed 2 bases and J shed 14 bases, with 14 bases lying between them.

The rearrangement joins TRBV11-1 to TRBJ2-7, with TRBD2 matching over 7 bases. Germline CDR1 SGHAT, CDR2 FQDESV (reference sequence). The V gene end was trimmed by 5 bases and the J gene end by 4 bases; junction bases not matched to a gene: 5. The length of the CDR3 is 13 residues. The CDR3 DNA follows: TGTGCCAGCAGCAACTCAGCGGGGTACGAGCAGTACTTC. It specifies CASSNSAGYEQYF.

This chain connects TRBV4-1 to TRBJ2-1, with 8 bases that match TRBD1. Germline CDR1 and CDR2: MGHRA and YSYEKL. The CDR3 sequence is 18 residues long. Unmatched junction bases numbered 12, after V lost 0 bases and J lost 5 bases. The DNA of the CDR3 is TGCGCCAGCAGCCAAGATCGAATCCTTGGACAGGGAAACAATGAGCAGTTCTTC. Protein product: CASSQDRILGQGNNEQFF.